Here is one TCR beta chain with its context. Its antigen is as yet unknown. The data stem from a study of T-cell reconstitution after alpha-beta-depleted transplantation in children. Findings and limits, study-wide: Alpha-beta T cells present about two months after transplant were reported to originate from several hundred expanded graft clones. When one year had passed after transplant, most T-cell counts and diversity came from newly produced T cells.

This CDR3 region has 12 residues. The germline V gene has CDR1 SQVTM and CDR2 ANQGSEA. The V segment lost 7 bases and the J segment 6 bases; nucleotides outside the gene matches: 6. TCRbeta library preparation incorporated unique molecular identifiers. TCRdb re-analysed the PCR reads in MiXCR, keeping a single row per CDR3 protein. The sample holds fewer than 150,000 distinct CDR3 sequences, about 9.9% seen once. Sequences were derived from PBMCs, mostly from graft donor cells, sampled 180 days after TCRalphabeta/CD19-depleted stem cell transplant. The rearrangement uses TRBV29-1 and TRBJ2-4, with TRBD1 identical over 7 bases. This sequence was found in a girl less than two years old who had a stem cell transplant for combined immunodeficiency, so the T cells may come from the graft donor. Here the CDR3 reads CSARDRINIQYF. CDR3 in DNA: TGCAGCGCCCGGGACAGAATAAACATTCAGTACTTC.